Each of the 11 T cell receptor beta chains below was sequenced from the same sample in a study of CD8+CD57+ T cells in acquired aplastic anemia. TCR beta VDJ and CDR3 profiling used genomic DNA as template. TCRdb called the reads again in MiXCR, with one record for every CDR3 protein. The data show 250,000 to 300,000 distinct CDR3 sequences, around 60% seen once. The sample comprised sorted CD4+, CD8+, or CD8+CD57+ T cells (not recorded which) from PBMCs. The receptors derive from a human donor with severe aplastic anemia or a healthy control (not recorded which).

This clonotype has a count of ten or more. At one boundary the junction diverges from the germline segment, which might be a read error. This sequence joins TRBV7-2 and TRBJ2-7; unclear D gene. The CDR3 contains 15 residues. The germline CDR1 and CDR2 sequences are SGHTA and FQGNSA. The CDR3: CASILSSSMGSQWNF. In DNA, the CDR3 is TGTGCCAGCATCCTCAGTTCGTCGATGGGGTCCCAATGGAACTTC.

The V gene is TRBV14, the J gene TRBJ2-1; D remains unclear. The CDR3 spans 10 residues. From germline, CDR1 is SGHDN and CDR2 FVKESK. The ends were cut back, 6 bases at V and 9 bases at J, with 6 bases in the middle. The CDR3: CASSGVEQFF. CDR3 nucleotide sequence: TGTGCCAGCAGTGGGGTTGAGCAGTTCTTC.

The CDR3 is CASSEAPLAGVLGEQFF. The CDR3 coding sequence is TGTGCCAGCAGTGAAGCGCCCCTAGCGGGGGTTCTCGGTGAGCAGTTCTTC. The V and J genes are TRBV6-1 and TRBJ2-1; 10 bases are a match to TRBD2. Unmatched junction bases numbered 11, after V lost 0 bases and J lost 9 bases. Germline assignment: CDR1 MNHNS and CDR2 SASEGT. This CDR3 is built from 17 residues.

This chain links TRBV7-2 with TRBJ1-4; D is unclear. This CDR3 spans 15 amino acids. Deletions cut 3 bases from V and 0 bases from J, with 8 bases between. The germline CDR1 and CDR2 sequences are SGHTA and FQGNSA. The CDR3 DNA is TGTGCCAGCAGCTTTGTTGGTGCAACTAATGAAAAACTGTTTTTT. It translates to CASSFVGATNEKLFF.

In the case of this clonotype: The junction does not match germline at one end; this may be a read error. V usage is TRBV10-2 and J usage is TRBJ2-5, with D perhaps given as TRBD1 or TRBD2 (5 bases each). The germline CDR1 and CDR2 sequences are WSHSY and SAAADI. This CDR3 has 14 amino acids. This CDR3 reads CSSRELRREETQYF. The CDR3 DNA reads as TGCTCCAGCAGGGAGTTGCGACGAGAGGAGACCCAGTACTTC.

This clonotype has more than one count but fewer than ten. The V gene is TRBV19, the J gene TRBJ1-1; D perhaps matches TRBD1 (6 bases). CDR1 is LNHDA and CDR2 is SQIVND in the germline V gene (reference sequence). The CDR3 extends over 14 amino acids. The germline V and J ends were trimmed by 5 bases and 1 base, with 11 bases remaining between them. The CDR3 DNA is TGTGCCAGTAGTCCTCGGACAGAGAACACTGAAGCTTTCTTT. Its translation is CASSPRTENTEAFF.

This clonotype was observed at least ten times. This rearrangement joins TRBV19 to TRBJ1-1, with 8 nucleotides matching TRBD1. Per the germline V gene, CDR1 is LNHDA and CDR2 is SQIVND (reference sequence). The CDR3 totals 14 residues. J lost 5 bases, V lost 0 bases, and 2 bases had no gene match. Written as DNA, the CDR3 is TGTGCCAGTAGTATAGACGGGACAGGAACTGAAGCTTTCTTT. The encoded protein is CASSIDGTGTEAFF.

This clonotype was detected many times. V and J are TRBV9 and TRBJ2-5; the D gene is possibly TRBD1 (6 bases). This CDR3 contains 16 residues. Germline V lookup: CDR1 SGDLS, CDR2 YYNGEE. Trimming cost V 9 bases and J 1 base, with 22 bases left between them. CDR3 in DNA: TGTGCCATCCAGGGACCGGGACAAACTTCCCAAGAGACCCAGTACTTC. Translated, it gives CAIQGPGQTSQETQYF.

V usage is TRBV7-8 and J usage is TRBJ1-1, with D possibly TRBD1 on 5 matching bases. The germline V gene has CDR1 SGHVS and CDR2 FQNEAQ. Trimming removed 7 bases from V and 11 bases from J, with 20 bases in between. This CDR3 region has 13 residues. As DNA, the CDR3 is TGTGCCAGCACCCTAGGGACGGGCGGAGGGGCTTTCTTT. Encoded protein: CASTLGTGGGAFF.

V gene TRBV15 combines with J gene TRBJ2-7, with TRBD1 matching 12 bases. Germline assignment: CDR1 LNHNV and CDR2 YYDKDF (reference sequence). The junction had 11 bases not matched to a gene; V was cut back by 9 bases and J by 5 bases. There are 15 residues in the CDR3. The CDR3 DNA is TGTGCCACGAAACCGGGACAGGGGGCTTGGGACGAGCAGTACTTC. It specifies CATKPGQGAWDEQYF.

About this clonotype itself: A clone one base away is much larger, so this may be a read error. The V and J genes are TRBV28 and TRBJ2-7; TRBD1 matches 7 bases. After removal of 3 bases from V and 7 bases from J, the junction contained 12 bases not matched to a gene. The CDR3 length is 15 residues. Per the germline V gene, CDR1 is MDHEN and CDR2 is SYDVKM. CDR3 protein: CASSLSGTDVREQYF. In DNA, the CDR3 is TGTGCCAGCAGTTTGTCCGGGACAGATGTTCGGGAGCAGTACTTC. Filled out from reference TRBV28 and TRBJ2-7, the complete variable domain reads DVKVTQSSRYLVKRTGEKVFLECVQDMDHENMFWYRQDPGLGLRLIYFSYDVKMKEKGDIPEGYSVSREKKERFSLILESASTNQTSMYLCASSLSGTDVREQYFGPGTRLTVT.